The 16 T cell receptor beta chains below were found in one sample sequenced in a study of molecular identifiers for immune sequencing clone quantification. TCRdb fed the PCR reads into MiXCR, producing one record per CDR3 protein. The sample yields under 350,000 distinct CDR3 sequences, roughly 24% seen once. Source material: naive CD8+ T cells from blood, with Jurkat cell RNA spiked in. The subset denotes: FACS-sorted CD8+CD4-CCR7+CD45RA+ naive T cells. These receptor sequences come from a human donor in good health. Some libraries in this study had Jurkat cell RNA spiked in.

This clonotype was recorded many times. The rearrangement joins TRBV2 to TRBJ1-2, with a possible D match to TRBD1 (6 bases). Germline CDR1 is SNHLY and CDR2 is FYNNEI. V was clipped by 6 bases and J by 2 bases, with 13 bases between them. This CDR3 region has 14 residues. The CDR3 DNA reads TGTGCCAGCAGACCCGTCGGACAGAACTATGGCTACACCTTC. This translates into CASRPVGQNYGYTF. The full variable domain, with the rest looked up from reference TRBV2 and TRBJ1-2, is EPEVTQTPSHQVTQMGQEVILRCVPISNHLYFYWYRQILGQKVEFLVSFYNNEISEKSEIFDDQFSVERPDGSNFTLKIRSTKLEDSAMYFCASRPVGQNYGYTFGSGTRLTVV.

Remarks on this clonotype: A much larger clone lies a single base off, so this may be a read error. The V gene is TRBV4-3, the J gene TRBJ2-3, with a tentative D call TRBD2 (6 bases). The CDR3 has 15 residues. Per germline, CDR1 LGHNA and CDR2 YSLEER. CDR3 protein: CAGSHTGEGEDTQYF. The CDR3 bases are TGCGCCGGCAGCCACACGGGAGAGGGCGAAGATACGCAGTATTTT.

This clonotype was picked up many times. V and J are TRBV28 and TRBJ2-5; TRBD2 aligns across 7 bases. The CDR3 length is 14 residues. Looked up from germline, CDR1 is MDHEN and CDR2 is SYDVKM. V was pared by 5 bases and J by 2 bases, with 5 bases of the junction left unmatched. In nucleotides, the CDR3 is TGTGCCAGCAGTCCTAGCGGACCACAAGAGACCCAGTACTTC. Amino acids: CASSPSGPQETQYF.

V usage is TRBV19 and J usage is TRBJ1-5; 7 nucleotides align to TRBD1. CDR3 length equals 15 residues. Looked up from germline, CDR1 is LNHDA and CDR2 is SQIVND (reference sequence). V dropped 3 bases and J dropped 5; count of bases not matched to a gene: 7. The CDR3 region is CASSIFDRVDQPQHF. DNA of the CDR3: TGTGCCAGTAGTATCTTCGACAGGGTGGATCAGCCCCAGCATTTT.

This clonotype was counted at least ten times. CDR3 loop: CASSPPTGTSGGQETQYF. The CDR3, as DNA: TGTGCCAGCAGCCCCCCTACAGGGACTAGCGGGGGCCAAGAGACCCAGTACTTC. V is TRBV11-2 and J is TRBJ2-5, with 14 bases lining up with TRBD2. CDR1 is SGHAT and CDR2 is FQNNGV in the germline V gene. The trim removed 5 bases at V and 1 base at J, leaving 9 bases unmatched. The CDR3 is 18 residues long. Based on the CDR3 plus reference TRBV11-2 and TRBJ2-5, the full variable domain is EAGVAQSPRYKIIEKRQSVAFWCNPISGHATLYWYQQILGQGPKLLIQFQNNGVVDDSQLPKDRFSAERLKGVDSTLKIQPAKLEDSAVYLCASSPPTGTSGGQETQYFGPGTRLLVL.

The genes are TRBV6-2 or TRBV6-3 and TRBJ2-3; D is perhaps TRBD2 (5 bases). The CDR3 totals 14 residues. Between the trimmed V and J ends, which lost 5 bases and 4 bases, there was a span of 13 bases. Germline V lookup: CDR1 MNHEY, CDR2 SVGEGT. The CDR3 sequence: CASSPLVGADTQYF. The DNA for the CDR3 is TGTGCCAGCAGTCCTCTAGTCGGGGCAGATACGCAGTATTTT.

J is TRBJ2-3 and V is TRBV28; unclear D gene. Trimming left V 2 bases short and J 1 base short, with 13 bases between. CDR1 is MDHEN and CDR2 is SYDVKM in the germline V gene. The CDR3 runs 16 residues. The CDR3 here is CASSLRLSLGTDTQYF. CDR3 coding DNA: TGTGCCAGCAGTTTACGACTCTCCCTAGGCACAGATACGCAGTATTTT.

This clonotype was seen once. A much larger clone differs by one base, so this may be a read error. The chain couples TRBV5-6 to TRBJ1-3, with D possibly being TRBD1 (5 bases). Germline V gives CDR1 SGHDT, CDR2 YYEEEE. V was clipped by 4 bases and J by 5 bases, with 10 bases between them. The CDR3 sequence is 13 residues long. The CDR3 nucleotides are TGTGCCAGCAGCCAGGGTTCTAGAAACACCATATATTTT. Translating it yields CASSQGSRNTIYF.

V and J are TRBV20-1 and TRBJ1-1; D is perhaps TRBD1 (5 bases). The V end was cut by 5 bases, the J end by 0 bases, with 16 bases between. The CDR3 has 15 residues. Germline-derived CDR1 and CDR2 are DFQATT and SNEGSKA (reference sequence). CDR3 sequence reads: CSAGAYGTMNTEAFF. The DNA of the CDR3 is TGCAGTGCTGGGGCTTATGGGACCATGAACACTGAAGCTTTCTTT.

The V gene is TRBV11-2, the J gene TRBJ2-5; D remains unclear. This CDR3 comprises 15 residues. The V gene's germline CDR1 is SGHAT and CDR2 FQNNGV. V lost 8 bases and J 0 bases, leaving 16 bases between the germline ends. The CDR3 is CASGLRQQYQETQYF. Written as DNA, the CDR3 is TGTGCCAGCGGCCTAAGACAACAGTACCAAGAGACCCAGTACTTC.

In the case of this clonotype: A single base separates this from a much larger clone, so it may be a read error. J is TRBJ1-1 and V is TRBV30; D is perhaps TRBD1 (5 bases). CDR3 length equals 13 residues. The germline V gene has CDR1 GTSNPN and CDR2 SVGIG (reference sequence). V gave up 1 base and J gave up 7 bases, with 13 bases separating them. The CDR3 coding sequence is TGTGCCTGGAGTGCAGGGTCGAGCAATGAAGCTTTCTTT. Translating gives CAWSAGSSNEAFF.

Ten or more counts support this clonotype. J is TRBJ2-7 and V is TRBV5-1; 9 bases are a match to TRBD1. CDR3 length: 15 residues. Looked up from germline, CDR1 is SGHRS and CDR2 is YFSETQ. J was trimmed by 5 bases and V by 4 bases; bases with no gene match: 10. CDR3 protein: CASSTTGTGFNEQYF. As DNA, the CDR3 is TGCGCCAGCAGCACCACCGGGACAGGGTTCAACGAGCAGTACTTC.

A note on this clonotype: A much larger clone differs by one base, so this may be a read error. The rearrangement links TRBV20-1 to TRBJ2-2; D is tentatively TRBD1 or TRBD2 (5 bases each). This CDR3 contains 13 residues. V was cut by 6 bases and J by 1 base, with 9 bases left in between. The germline V gene encodes CDR1 DFQATT and CDR2 SNEGSKA (reference sequence). For the CDR3, the DNA is TGCAGTGCCGAGAGGGGGAACACCGGGGAGCTGTTTTTT. It codes for CSAERGNTGELFF.

This chain links TRBV11-2 with TRBJ2-1, with 9 bases aligning to TRBD2. The CDR3 consists of 16 residues. Unmatched junction bases numbered 12, after V lost 5 bases and J lost 7 bases. Germline V gives CDR1 SGHAT, CDR2 FQNNGV. The CDR3 nucleotides are TGTGCCAGCAGCGTACGTTCGGGACTAGCAAGAAATGAGCAGTTCTTC. Its protein is CASSVRSGLARNEQFF.

The chain combines TRBV12-3 or TRBV12-4 with TRBJ2-3, with a possible D match to TRBD1 (5 bases). Between the trimmed V and J ends, which lost 5 bases and 0 bases, there was a span of 18 bases. The CDR3 length is 17 residues. The DNA of the CDR3 is TGTGCCAGCAGTGTAAAAGGGGCGGTTTATAGCACAGATACGCAGTATTTT. Protein sequence: CASSVKGAVYSTDTQYF.

This clonotype was observed a handful of times. The chain couples TRBV12-3 or TRBV12-4 to TRBJ1-2, with D unclear. V gave up 7 bases and J gave up 8 bases, with 20 bases separating them. There are 14 residues in the CDR3. The CDR3 sequence is CASTSLGGVLGYTF. The CDR3 region has the DNA TGTGCCAGCACCTCCCTAGGCGGGGTCCTAGGCTACACCTTC.